This T cell receptor (beta chain) was recovered during a study of blood T cells in healthy people across ages (dated by TCRdb to between 2014 and 2017). Regarding the complete study: In model experiments, roughly one uniquely barcoded TCR beta cDNA molecule per two T cells was captured by template switching. The donors were split into four age groups: young (average around 16 years), middle-aged (roughly 39), aged (more than 55) and long-lived (approximately 89). For two donors (one aged 18 to 30 and one aged 80 or older), the study analyzed two additional independent replicas of 1 million unique cDNA reads from the same blood draw. To avoid experimental bias, donors of different ages were randomly spread across the sequencing lanes. To track age-related changes in TCR beta repertoire diversity, the study relied on deep sequencing normalized with unique cDNA molecular identifiers.

The study at large found these results: The CMV infection status of donors was not known, potentially confounding age-related changes in expanded clonotypes. Observed TCR beta diversity per million T cells fell roughly linearly with age, and a significant reduction was already apparent by age about 36. A strong correlation was found between observed TCR beta diversity and the percentage of naive T cells measured by flow cytometry. The long-lived group showed more naive CD4+ T cells, fewer expanded clones and increased TCR diversity than the aged group, suggesting age selection. Total diversity estimates from one million sequenced T cells were considered lower bounds and underestimates. Bulk unsorted PBMC profiling prevented conclusive comparison of naive and antigen-experienced compartments.

This clonotype has at least ten counts. This clone's antigen is unknown. The input lacks base qualities; no much larger clone sits a single base away. The library was built by means of 5' RACE. The sample was run on an Illumina HiSeq 2500. A second PCR of about 6 to 11 cycles was performed with a sample-barcoded 5' primer and a J-beta primer mix. Each TCR beta cDNA molecule received a unique molecular identifier from a template-switch 5' adaptor carrying 12 random nucleotides. Each sample yielded at least 3 million CDR3-containing paired-end reads. First-strand cDNA was synthesized from all RNA with the Mint cDNA synthesis kit, primed by a TRBC-specific oligonucleotide. Following uracil-DNA glycosylase treatment, all cDNA underwent a first 18-cycle PCR with the universal primers M1SS and BC2_uni_R. The source study handled its data this way. For normalization, 1 million high-quality reads were randomly selected from each sample, with every read carrying a distinct molecular identifier. Reads with shared molecular identifiers were discarded instead of being binned into consensus sequences. MiTCR, run with a Q25 quality threshold and the strictest error-elimination algorithm, handled CDR3 identification, clonotype clustering and error correction. A nonparametric unseen species model with Euler transformation was used to estimate lower-bound total TCR beta diversity. Starting from the raw public reads, TCRdb applied fastp trimming at Q25, assembled clones with MiXCR and retained in-frame beta chains. One record per CDR3 amino acid sequence lists the most common genes and DNA. Here the V and J calls rest on TCRdb's processing, not on the authors' analysis. The sample table shows 1.5 million to 2 million distinct CDR3 sequences, and approximately 28% are seen once. The top ten hold 7.7% of the sample.

Donors were a few dozen systemically healthy Caucasian individuals from Russia aged roughly 6 to 90 years. Each donor gave approximately 9.3 milliliters of peripheral blood, collected into EDTA-treated Vacutainer tubes. Ficoll-Paque density-gradient centrifugation was used to isolate PBMCs, with at least 6.5 million per sample. Trizol reagent was used to extract total RNA from the PBMCs, yielding at least 5.5 micrograms per sample. Naive CD45RAhigh/CD27high T cell percentages were measured by flow cytometry on a PBMC aliquot from every donor. CDR1 and CDR2 (SGHRS, YFSETQ) derive from the germline V gene. V was cut back by 0 bases and J by 2 bases, leaving a gap of 9 bases between them. From cysteine to phenylalanine, the CDR3 is 14 amino acids long. The sequence is cut down to CDR3 DNA, 42 bases in frame from base 1.

The sequencing input was blood. The receptor's source is a woman younger than 45 in good health. This receptor chain uses TRBV5-1 and TRBJ2-7, with the identity of the D gene unclear. The DNA sequence is given as TGCGCCAGCAGCTTGGGTGGGGAAGCCTACGAGCAGTACTTC. Its protein product is CASSLGGEAYEQYF.